The 23 T cell receptor beta chains listed next were all sequenced from one sample in a study of vaccination and CD4 T cells after COVID-19. No antigen is known for these receptors. The time point: late sampling 161 to 241 days after vaccination in three convalescent patients. Treatment described: roughly ten-day PBMC culture with coronavirus spike peptide pools or control peptides (ViraFEST assay). The Oncomine TCR Beta short-read assay was applied to DNA of cultured CD4+ T cells. TCRdb processed the PCR reads anew with MiXCR; each CDR3 protein has one entry. The sample consists of tens of thousands of distinct CDR3 sequences, 46% of them appearing once. The source material was CD4+ T cells from blood, cultured in vitro, sampled about 7 months after SARS-CoV-2 vaccination. Every receptor here comes from a human donor who had recovered from COVID-19.

There are a few counts of this clonotype. The chain recombines TRBV6-1 with TRBJ1-2, with D maybe TRBD1 (5 bases). Germline V gene lookup returns CDR1 MNHNS and CDR2 SASEGT. V lost 1 base and J lost 4, with 10 bases in between. The CDR3 consists of 14 residues. The CDR3, as DNA: TGTGCCAGCAGTGAAGGACAGTTGGGCTATGGCTACACCTTC. Residues: CASSEGQLGYGYTF.

This clonotype showed up just a few times. The chain couples TRBV7-6 to TRBJ2-7; 7 nucleotides line up with TRBD2. Germline-derived CDR1 and CDR2 are SGHVS and FNYEAQ. There are 17 residues in the CDR3. J gave up 2 bases and V 1 base, and 11 bases lay outside the gene matches. CDR3 coding DNA: TGTGCCAGCAGCTTAGGGGCCCGACTAGCCGATACCTACGAGCAGTACTTC. The encoded protein is CASSLGARLADTYEQYF.

This clonotype was seen only a few times. The chain is built from TRBV24-1 and TRBJ1-6; D not certain. V was trimmed by 8 bases and J by 10 bases, leaving 8 bases between them. CDR1 KGHDR and CDR2 SFDVKD come from the germline V gene. This CDR3 contains 11 residues. The CDR3 spells CATNVRSPLHF. CDR3 sequence (DNA): TGTGCCACCAATGTAAGGTCACCCCTCCACTTT.

The chain combines TRBV7-3 with TRBJ1-2; 10 bases map to TRBD1. CDR1 SGHTA and CDR2 FQGTGA come from the germline V gene. This CDR3 contains 14 residues. Trimming took 5 bases from V and 8 from J; bases not matched to a gene: 8. As DNA, the CDR3 is TGTGCCAGCAGCCCATCCGGGACAGGGGTCGGCTACACCTTC. Its translation is CASSPSGTGVGYTF.

This clonotype was recorded a few times. The V gene is TRBV7-9, the J gene TRBJ2-7, with no clear D. Germline-derived CDR1 and CDR2 are SEHNR and FQNEAQ (reference sequence). This CDR3 has 14 residues. V lost 1 base and J 3 bases, leaving 10 bases between the germline ends. CDR3 sequence reads: CASSLGRYNYEQYF. CDR3 bases: TGTGCCAGCAGCTTAGGTCGGTACAACTACGAGCAGTACTTC.

This clonotype occurred a few times. V and J are TRBV20-1 and TRBJ1-2; D gene uncertain. V lost 6 bases, J lost 0 bases, and 5 bases lay in between. The germline V gene encodes CDR1 DFQATT and CDR2 SNEGSKA (reference sequence). The CDR3 is made up of 11 amino acids. DNA of the CDR3: TGCAGTGCCGCATCTAACTATGGCTACACCTTC. Its translation is CSAASNYGYTF.

This chain connects TRBV11-2 to TRBJ2-7; tentatively, D is TRBD1 (6 bases). Trimming stripped 2 bases from V and 5 bases from J, with 13 bases between. CDR1 is SGHAT and CDR2 is FQNNGV in the germline V gene. There are 14 residues in the CDR3. The CDR3 reads CASSLLGRGDEQYF. For the CDR3, the DNA is TGTGCCAGCAGCTTATTAGGCAGGGGCGACGAGCAGTACTTC.

This clonotype was observed a handful of times. The chain carries TRBV7-9 and TRBJ1-2; 7 bases are shared with TRBD1. CDR1 is SEHNR, CDR2 FQNEAQ, per germline (reference sequence). The length of the CDR3 is 13 residues. The V gene end was trimmed by 4 bases and the J gene end by 7 bases; junction bases not matched to a gene: 6. In DNA form, the CDR3 reads TGTGCCAGCAGCTCAACAGGGGCGGGTGGCTACACCTTC. Protein product: CASSSTGAGGYTF.

This clonotype showed up just a few times. The CDR3 region has the DNA TGCAGTGCTAGAGATCTCAGGGATTCACCCCTCCACTTT. It encodes CSARDLRDSPLHF. The rearrangement uses TRBV20-1 and TRBJ1-6; D is possibly TRBD1 (5 bases). This CDR3 has 13 amino acids. Germline CDR1 and CDR2: DFQATT and SNEGSKA (reference sequence). Deletions cut 0 bases from V and 8 bases from J, with 8 bases between.

This clonotype has a handful of counts. The V call is TRBV2, the J call TRBJ2-5; 9 positions agree with TRBD1. J was trimmed by 6 bases and V by 3 bases; bases with no gene match: 5. The CDR3 contains 14 residues. From germline, CDR1 is SNHLY and CDR2 FYNNEI. The CDR3 sequence is CASSDDRGAKTQYF. The DNA for the CDR3 is TGTGCCAGCAGTGACGACAGGGGGGCCAAGACCCAGTACTTC.

The J gene is TRBJ1-1, the V gene TRBV15; D not resolved. CDR1 and CDR2 from the germline V gene are LNHNV and YYDKDF (reference sequence). Trimming pared 0 bases from V and 3 bases from J, leaving 8 bases between. CDR3 size: 14 residues. CDR3 sequence: CATSRDYTHTEAFF. CDR3 in DNA: TGTGCCACCAGCAGAGATTACACACACACTGAAGCTTTCTTT. Filled out from reference TRBV15 and TRBJ1-1, the complete variable domain reads DAMVIQNPRYQVTQFGKPVTLSCSQTLNHNVMYWYQQKSSQAPKLLFHYYDKDFNNEADTPDNFQSRRPNTSFCFLDIRSPGLGDTAMYLCATSRDYTHTEAFFGQGTRLTVV.

V gene TRBV20-1 combines with J gene TRBJ2-7, with TRBD1 matching over 7 bases. Germline loops: CDR1 DFQATT, CDR2 SNEGSKA (reference sequence). Trimming took 0 bases from V and 3 from J; bases not matched to a gene: 11. CDR3 length equals 16 residues. The CDR3 DNA reads as TGCAGTGCTAGAGAGCTCAAAGCGGCAGGGGGCTACGAGCAGTACTTC. Translating gives CSARELKAAGGYEQYF.

V gene TRBV18 combines with J gene TRBJ1-1; 7 nucleotides agree with TRBD1. The CDR3 is 14 amino acids. After removal of 2 bases from V and 4 bases from J, the junction contained 4 bases not matched to a gene. Germline V CDR1 and CDR2: KGHSH, LQKENI. CDR3: CASSPTTGPTEAFF. DNA for the CDR3: TGTGCCAGCTCACCAACGACAGGGCCCACTGAAGCTTTCTTT.

The rearrangement links TRBV7-2 to TRBJ1-3; D unclear. The germline V gene encodes CDR1 SGHTA and CDR2 FQGNSA. This CDR3 spans 13 amino acids. Deletions cut 7 bases from V and 2 bases from J, with 9 bases between. The CDR3 DNA reads as TGTACCAGCACCCGGGCCACTGGAAACACCATATATTTT. Its translation: CTSTRATGNTIYF. Full variable domain (outside the CDR3, taken from reference TRBV7-2 and TRBJ1-3): GAGVSQSPSNKVTEKGKDVELRCDPISGHTALYWYRQSLGQGLEFLIYFQGNSAPDKSGLPSDRFSAERTGGSVSTLTIQRTQQEDSAVYLCTSTRATGNTIYFGEGSWLTVV.

This clonotype has only a few counts. This chain connects TRBV20-1 to TRBJ2-3, with D perhaps matching TRBD1 or TRBD2 (5 bases each). V lost 6 bases to trimming and J lost 0 bases, with 19 bases between them. In germline, CDR1 is DFQATT, CDR2 SNEGSKA (reference sequence). CDR3 size: 16 residues. This CDR3 is CSASTTLWGSTDTQYF. The CDR3 DNA sequence: TGCAGTGCCTCCACGACCTTGTGGGGGAGCACAGATACGCAGTATTTT.

The CDR3 protein is CSATQGFYGYTF. As DNA, the CDR3 is TGCAGTGCTACACAGGGGTTCTATGGCTACACCTTC. This chain uses TRBV20-1 with TRBJ1-2; 7 nucleotides match TRBD1. V dropped 4 bases and J dropped 4; count of bases not matched to a gene: 3. Germline lookup yields CDR1 DFQATT and CDR2 SNEGSKA (reference sequence). The CDR3 is made up of 12 amino acids.

This clonotype was picked up one time. CDR3 in DNA: TGCAGCGTAGCGAGGGTCTCCGGGACCCAGTACTTC. It encodes CSVARVSGTQYF. The chain carries TRBV29-1 and TRBJ2-5; weak D call: TRBD2 (5 bases). Trimming stripped 6 bases from V and 7 bases from J, with 15 bases between. Germline values: CDR1 SQVTM, CDR2 ANQGSEA. The CDR3 covers 12 residues.

The chain joins TRBV11-3 to TRBJ2-7; 12 positions agree with TRBD1. V shed 4 bases and J 8 bases; nucleotides not matched to a gene: 9. The CDR3 consists of 15 residues. The germline V gene has CDR1 SGHNT and CDR2 YENEEA. The CDR3 bases are TGTGCCAGCAGCTCGCCGGGACAGGGGGCTCCCCAGCAGTACTTC. Residues: CASSSPGQGAPQQYF.

This clonotype appeared a few times. This rearrangement joins TRBV12-3 or TRBV12-4 to TRBJ1-2; 7 bases match TRBD1. With V trimmed by 6 bases and J by 1 base, 11 bases remained unmatched. CDR3 length: 16 amino acids. CDR3 residues: CASSLTGDKLNYGYTF. As DNA, the CDR3 is TGTGCCAGCAGCCTCACAGGGGACAAACTTAACTATGGCTACACCTTC.

The chain couples TRBV6-5 to TRBJ2-7; a possible D gene is TRBD2 (6 bases). Germline CDR1 is MNHEY and CDR2 is SVGAGI. The CDR3 consists of 14 residues. The V and J ends lost 3 bases and 3 bases respectively, with 12 bases between them. CDR3: CASSYDPSVYEQYF. The CDR3 nucleotides read TGTGCCAGCAGTTATGATCCTAGCGTCTACGAGCAGTACTTC.

This rearrangement joins TRBV7-2 to TRBJ2-7, with 8 bases that match TRBD2. There are 14 residues in the CDR3. The J segment lost 3 bases and the V segment lost 5 bases, leaving 6 bases of the junction unmatched. Germline CDR1 is SGHTA and CDR2 is FQGNSA. CDR3 nucleotide sequence: TGTGCCAGCAGCCCGCGGACTAGCAACTACGAGCAGTACTTC. Amino acids: CASSPRTSNYEQYF.

The rearrangement uses TRBV6-4 and TRBJ1-1; no definite D call. From germline, CDR1 is MRHNA and CDR2 SNTAGT. Trimming left V 4 bases short and J 2 bases short, with 8 bases between. This CDR3 region has 13 residues. The CDR3 nucleotides read TGTGCCAGCAGTGTACAGCCAAACACTGAAGCTTTCTTT. Amino acid sequence: CASSVQPNTEAFF.

This chain uses TRBV2 with TRBJ2-5, with D possibly matching TRBD1 (6 bases). Germline CDR1 is SNHLY and CDR2 is FYNNEI. The V and J ends lost 7 bases and 4 bases respectively, with 25 bases between them. The CDR3 has 17 amino acids. Here the CDR3 reads CASTLGPTRGGGETQYF. CDR3 DNA sequence: TGTGCCAGCACCCTTGGCCCTACCAGGGGTGGGGGAGAGACCCAGTACTTC.